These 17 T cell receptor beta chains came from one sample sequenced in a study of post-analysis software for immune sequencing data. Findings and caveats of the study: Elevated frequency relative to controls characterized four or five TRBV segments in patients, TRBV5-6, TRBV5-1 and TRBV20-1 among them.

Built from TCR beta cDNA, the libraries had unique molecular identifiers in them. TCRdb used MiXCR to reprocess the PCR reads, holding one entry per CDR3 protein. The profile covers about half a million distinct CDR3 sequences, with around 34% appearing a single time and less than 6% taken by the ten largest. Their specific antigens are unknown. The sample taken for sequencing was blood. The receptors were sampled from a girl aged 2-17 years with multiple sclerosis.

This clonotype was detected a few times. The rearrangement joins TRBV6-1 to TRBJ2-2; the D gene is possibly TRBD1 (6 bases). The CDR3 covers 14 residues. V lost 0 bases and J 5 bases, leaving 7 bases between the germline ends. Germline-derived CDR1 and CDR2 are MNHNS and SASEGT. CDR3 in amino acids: CASSEAQGTGELFF. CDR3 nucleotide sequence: TGTGCCAGCAGTGAAGCCCAGGGGACCGGGGAGCTGTTTTTT.

CDR3 DNA: TGTGCCAGCAGCCGACAGACGGCCACTTTCTTT. This sequence encodes CASSRQTATFF. V is TRBV28 and J is TRBJ1-1, with a possible D match to TRBD1 (5 bases). Germline CDR1 and CDR2: MDHEN and SYDVKM. There are 11 residues in the CDR3. V was pared by 6 bases and J by 12 bases, with 14 bases between.

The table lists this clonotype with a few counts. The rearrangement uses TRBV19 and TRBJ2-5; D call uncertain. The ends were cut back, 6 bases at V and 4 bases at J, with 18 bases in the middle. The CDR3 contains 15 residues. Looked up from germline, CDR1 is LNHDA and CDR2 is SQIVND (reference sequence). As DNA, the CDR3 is TGTGCCAGTAGAGTCGGGTTCGCGTCTCGAGAGACCCAGTACTTC. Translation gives CASRVGFASRETQYF.

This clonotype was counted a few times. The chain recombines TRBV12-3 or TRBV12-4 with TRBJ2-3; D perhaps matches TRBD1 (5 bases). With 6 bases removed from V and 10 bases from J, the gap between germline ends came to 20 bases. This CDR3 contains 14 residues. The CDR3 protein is CASSPLKSRTPQYF. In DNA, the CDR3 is TGTGCCAGCAGCCCTCTAAAAAGCCGGACACCGCAGTATTTT.

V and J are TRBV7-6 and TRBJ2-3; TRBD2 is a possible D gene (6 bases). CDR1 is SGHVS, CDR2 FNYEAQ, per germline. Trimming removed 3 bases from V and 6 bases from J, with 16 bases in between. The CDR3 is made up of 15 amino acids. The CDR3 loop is CASSFGGGGGDTQYF. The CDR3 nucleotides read TGTGCCAGCAGCTTTGGTGGAGGAGGAGGGGATACGCAGTATTTT.

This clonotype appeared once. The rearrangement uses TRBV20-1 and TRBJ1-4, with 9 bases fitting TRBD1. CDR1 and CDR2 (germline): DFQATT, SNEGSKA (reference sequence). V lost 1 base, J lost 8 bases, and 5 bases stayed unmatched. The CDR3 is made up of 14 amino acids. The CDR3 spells CSARGGTGNEKLFF. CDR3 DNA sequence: TGCAGTGCTAGAGGGGGGACAGGGAACGAAAAACTGTTTTTT.

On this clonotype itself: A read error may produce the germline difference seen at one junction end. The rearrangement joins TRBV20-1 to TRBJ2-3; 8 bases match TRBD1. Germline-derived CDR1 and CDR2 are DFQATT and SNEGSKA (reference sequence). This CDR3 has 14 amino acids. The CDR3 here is CSARYDRGTDTQYF. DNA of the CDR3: TGCAGTGCTAGATACGACAGGGGCACGGATACGCAGTATTTT.

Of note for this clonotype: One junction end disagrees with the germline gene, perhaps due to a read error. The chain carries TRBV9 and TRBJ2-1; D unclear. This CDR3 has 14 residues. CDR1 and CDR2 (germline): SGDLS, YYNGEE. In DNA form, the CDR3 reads TGTGCCCGCAGCCCCCTGGAGAGAAACAATGAGCAGTTCTTC. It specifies CARSPLERNNEQFF.

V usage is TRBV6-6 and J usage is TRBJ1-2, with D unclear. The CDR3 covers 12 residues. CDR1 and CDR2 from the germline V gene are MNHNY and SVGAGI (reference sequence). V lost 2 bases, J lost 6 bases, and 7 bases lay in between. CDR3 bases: TGTGCCAGCAGTTACGGCGAGGATGGCTACACCTTC. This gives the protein CASSYGEDGYTF.

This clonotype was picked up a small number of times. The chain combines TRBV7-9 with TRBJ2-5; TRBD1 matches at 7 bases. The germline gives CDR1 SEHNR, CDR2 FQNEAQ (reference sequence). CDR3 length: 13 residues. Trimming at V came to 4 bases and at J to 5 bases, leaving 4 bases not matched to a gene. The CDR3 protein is CASSYGQAETQYF. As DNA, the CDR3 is TGTGCCAGCAGCTACGGACAGGCGGAGACCCAGTACTTC.

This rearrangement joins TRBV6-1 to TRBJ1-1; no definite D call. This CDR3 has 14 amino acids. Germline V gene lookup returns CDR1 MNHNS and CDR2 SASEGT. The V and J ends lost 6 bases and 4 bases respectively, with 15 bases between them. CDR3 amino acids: CASRELGRTTEAFF. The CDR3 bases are TGTGCCAGCAGGGAACTAGGGAGGACCACTGAAGCTTTCTTT.

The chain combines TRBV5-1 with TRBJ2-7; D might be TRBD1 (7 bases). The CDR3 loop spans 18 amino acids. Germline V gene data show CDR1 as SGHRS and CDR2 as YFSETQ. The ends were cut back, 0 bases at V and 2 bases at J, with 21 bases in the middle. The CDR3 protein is CASSLVSLGGTATYEQYF. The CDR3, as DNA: TGCGCCAGCAGCTTGGTTTCCCTTGGGGGGACAGCCACCTACGAGCAGTACTTC.

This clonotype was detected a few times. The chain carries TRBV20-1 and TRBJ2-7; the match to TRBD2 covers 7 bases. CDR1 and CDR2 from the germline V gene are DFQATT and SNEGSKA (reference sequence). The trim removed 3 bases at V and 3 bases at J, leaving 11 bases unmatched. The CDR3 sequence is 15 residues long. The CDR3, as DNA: TGCAGTGCTAGGGTACCGGGACTACAACGCTACGAGCAGTACTTC. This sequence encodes CSARVPGLQRYEQYF.

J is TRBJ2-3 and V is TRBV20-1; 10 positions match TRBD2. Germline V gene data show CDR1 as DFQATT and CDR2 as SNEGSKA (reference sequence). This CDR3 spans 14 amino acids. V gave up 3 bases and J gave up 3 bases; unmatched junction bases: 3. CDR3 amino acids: CSASTSGETDTQYF. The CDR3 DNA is TGCAGTGCTAGTACTAGCGGGGAAACAGATACGCAGTATTTT.

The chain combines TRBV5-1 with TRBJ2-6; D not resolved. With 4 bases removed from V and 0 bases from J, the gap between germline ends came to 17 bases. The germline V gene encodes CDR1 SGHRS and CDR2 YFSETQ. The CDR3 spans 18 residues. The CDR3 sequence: CASSPLSSGFSGANVLTF. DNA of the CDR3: TGCGCCAGCAGCCCCCTCAGTTCAGGATTCTCTGGGGCCAACGTCCTGACTTTC.

CDR3 sequence reads: CASSIQEDEKLFF. CDR3 sequence (DNA): TGTGCCAGCAGTATACAGGAGGATGAAAAACTGTTTTTT. The V gene is TRBV28, the J gene TRBJ1-4, with a weak D call TRBD1 (5 bases). The V gene lost 5 bases and the J gene lost 6 bases, with 10 bases spanning the gap. CDR3 size: 13 residues. Germline V gene data show CDR1 as MDHEN and CDR2 as SYDVKM. The complete variable domain, with remaining parts taken from reference TRBV28 and TRBJ1-4, reads DVKVTQSSRYLVKRTGEKVFLECVQDMDHENMFWYRQDPGLGLRLIYFSYDVKMKEKGDIPEGYSVSREKKERFSLILESASTNQTSMYLCASSIQEDEKLFFGSGTQLSVL.

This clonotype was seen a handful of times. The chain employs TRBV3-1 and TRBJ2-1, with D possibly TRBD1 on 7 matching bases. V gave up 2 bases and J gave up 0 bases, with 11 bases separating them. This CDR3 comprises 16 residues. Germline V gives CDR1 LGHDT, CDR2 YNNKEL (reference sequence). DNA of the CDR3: TGTGCCAGCAGCCAACCTCAGGGGGGCTCCTACAATGAGCAGTTCTTC. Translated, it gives CASSQPQGGSYNEQFF.